This T cell receptor beta chain was profiled in a study of blood T cell repertoires in COVID-19. The wider study: PBMCs, B-cell-depleted T cells, or T cells were the source of the cDNA or gDNA that made up the material.

Profiled with immunoSEQ multiplex PCR; TCRdb holds only in-frame clones, not every one. The table lists approximately 99,000 clones, roughly 84% of them singletons. Looked up from germline, CDR1 is KGHSH and CDR2 is LQKENI. This CDR3 comprises 17 residues. Between the trimmed V and J ends, which lost 5 bases and 0 bases, there was a span of 16 bases. The V call is TRBV18, the J call TRBJ2-2; possible D gene TRBD1, 6 bases. The sequence derives from a man between 70 and 80 years old with active or convalescent COVID-19. Sequenced input: peripheral blood. Here the CDR3 reads CASSTKRDTANTGELFF. The DNA for the CDR3 is TGTGCCAGCTCAACCAAACGGGACACCGCGAACACCGGGGAGCTGTTTTTT.